A selection of T cell receptor beta chains follows, all from one sample in a study of neoadjuvant anti-PD-1 for oral cavity cancer. TCRdb keeps only in-frame clones here, not all; method: immunoSEQ multiplex PCR. The sample includes under 6,000 clones, 55% of them seen just once. The sample was tumor tissue, taken after nivolumab (anti-PD-1) treatment. Receptor source: a person between 40 and 85 years old with oral cavity squamous cell carcinoma. The CDR3 runs from the conserved cysteine through the conserved F or W. A D gene is named only where the DNA matches it firmly. The size of a clone is reported for some rows only, either as once, few or many, or as a class for expanded clones.

d_gene,abundance,v_gene,j_gene,CDR3nt,CDR3aa
NA,NA,TRBV18,TRBJ1-1,TGTGCCAGCTCACCGCTGGGAGCGAACACTGAAGCTTTCTTT,CASSPLGANTEAFF
NA,NA,TRBV19,TRBJ2-1,TGTGCCAGTAGTATAGGGGGTGGGGATGAGCAGTTCTTC,CASSIGGGDEQFF
TRBD1,NA,TRBV6-1,TRBJ1-3,TGTGCCAGCAGGCAGACAGGGACCGGAAACACCATATATTTT,CASRQTGTGNTIYF
NA,NA,TRBV14,TRBJ1-6,TGTGCCAGCAGCCAGATTACAGGGATGTCCTATAATTCACCCCTCCACTTT,CASSQITGMSYNSPLHF
NA,NA,TRBV5-1,TRBJ2-3,TGCGCCAGCAGCTTCGTGGGGCATAGCACAGATACGCAGTATTTT,CASSFVGHSTDTQYF
NA,NA,TRBV7-3,TRBJ2-2,TGTGCCAGCGGCAGGGGTAACACCGGGGAGCTGTTTTTT,CASGRGNTGELFF
NA,NA,TRBV12-5,TRBJ1-2,TGTGCTAGTGGTTTGTACTGGGCAGCCTATGGCTACACCTTC,CASGLYWAAYGYTF
NA,NA,TRBV2,TRBJ2-2,TGTGCCAGCAGCGAAAGGCTGAACACCGGGGAGCTGTTTTTT,CASSERLNTGELFF
NA,few,TRBV18,TRBJ1-6,TGTGCCAGCTCGAAGGACAGTTATAATTCACCCCTCCACTTT,CASSKDSYNSPLHF
NA,NA,TRBV5-1,TRBJ2-1,TGCGCCAGCAGCTTGGAAGTCGGGACGGTTTACAATGAGCAGTTCTTC,CASSLEVGTVYNEQFF
NA,medium-sized,TRBV6-6,TRBJ1-1,TGTGCCAGCAGGCTGAACACTGAAGCTTTCTTT,CASRLNTEAFF